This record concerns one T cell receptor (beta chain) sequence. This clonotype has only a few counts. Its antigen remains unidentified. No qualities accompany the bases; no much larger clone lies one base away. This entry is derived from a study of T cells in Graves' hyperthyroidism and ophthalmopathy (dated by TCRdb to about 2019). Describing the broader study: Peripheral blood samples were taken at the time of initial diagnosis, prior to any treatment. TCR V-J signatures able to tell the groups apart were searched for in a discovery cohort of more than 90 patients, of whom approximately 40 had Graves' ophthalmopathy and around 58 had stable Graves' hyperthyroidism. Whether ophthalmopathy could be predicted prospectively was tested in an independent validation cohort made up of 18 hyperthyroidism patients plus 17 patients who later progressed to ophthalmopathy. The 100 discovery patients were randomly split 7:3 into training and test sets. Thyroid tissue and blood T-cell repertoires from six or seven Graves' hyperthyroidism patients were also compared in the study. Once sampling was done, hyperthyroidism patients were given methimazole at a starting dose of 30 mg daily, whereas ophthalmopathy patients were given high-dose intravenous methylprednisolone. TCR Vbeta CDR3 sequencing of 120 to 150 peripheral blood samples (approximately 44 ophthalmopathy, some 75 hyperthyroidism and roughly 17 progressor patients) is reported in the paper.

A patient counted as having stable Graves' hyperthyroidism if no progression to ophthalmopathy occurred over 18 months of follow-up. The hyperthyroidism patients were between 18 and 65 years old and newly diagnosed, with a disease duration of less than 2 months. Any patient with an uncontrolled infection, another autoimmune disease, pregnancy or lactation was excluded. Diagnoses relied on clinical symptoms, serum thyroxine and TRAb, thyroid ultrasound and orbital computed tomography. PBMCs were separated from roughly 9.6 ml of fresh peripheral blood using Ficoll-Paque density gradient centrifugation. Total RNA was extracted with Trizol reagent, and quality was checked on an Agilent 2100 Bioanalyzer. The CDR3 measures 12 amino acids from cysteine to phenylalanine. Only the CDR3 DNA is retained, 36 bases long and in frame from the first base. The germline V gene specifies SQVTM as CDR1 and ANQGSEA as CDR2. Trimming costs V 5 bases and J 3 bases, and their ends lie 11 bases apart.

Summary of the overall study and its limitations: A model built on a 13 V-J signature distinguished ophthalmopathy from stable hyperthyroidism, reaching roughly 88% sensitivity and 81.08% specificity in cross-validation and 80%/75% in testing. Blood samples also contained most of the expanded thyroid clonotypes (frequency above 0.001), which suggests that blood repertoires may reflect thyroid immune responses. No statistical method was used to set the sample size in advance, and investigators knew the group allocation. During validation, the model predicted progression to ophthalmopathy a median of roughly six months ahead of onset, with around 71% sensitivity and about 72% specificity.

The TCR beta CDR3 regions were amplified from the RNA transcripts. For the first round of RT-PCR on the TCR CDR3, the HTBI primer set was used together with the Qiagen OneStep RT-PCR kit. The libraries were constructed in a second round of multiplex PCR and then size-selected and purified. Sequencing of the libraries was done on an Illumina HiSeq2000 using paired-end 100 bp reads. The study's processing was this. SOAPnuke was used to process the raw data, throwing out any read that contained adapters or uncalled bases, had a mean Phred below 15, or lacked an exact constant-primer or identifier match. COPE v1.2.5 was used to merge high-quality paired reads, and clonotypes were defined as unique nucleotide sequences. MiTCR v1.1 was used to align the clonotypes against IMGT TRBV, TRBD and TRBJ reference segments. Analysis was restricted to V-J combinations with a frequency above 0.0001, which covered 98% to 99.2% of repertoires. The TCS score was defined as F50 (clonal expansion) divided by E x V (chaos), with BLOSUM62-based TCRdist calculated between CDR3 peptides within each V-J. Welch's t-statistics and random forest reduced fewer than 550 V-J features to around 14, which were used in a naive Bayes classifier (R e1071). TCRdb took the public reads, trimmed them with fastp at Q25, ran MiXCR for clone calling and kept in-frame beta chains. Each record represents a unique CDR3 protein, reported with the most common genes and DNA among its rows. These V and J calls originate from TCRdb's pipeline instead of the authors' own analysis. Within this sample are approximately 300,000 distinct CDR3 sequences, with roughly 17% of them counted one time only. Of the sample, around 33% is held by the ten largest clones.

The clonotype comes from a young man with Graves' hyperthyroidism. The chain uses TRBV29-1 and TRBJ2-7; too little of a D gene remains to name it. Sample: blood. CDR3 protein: CSVQNTVYEQYF. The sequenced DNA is TGCAGCGTTCAGAACACCGTCTACGAGCAGTACTTC.